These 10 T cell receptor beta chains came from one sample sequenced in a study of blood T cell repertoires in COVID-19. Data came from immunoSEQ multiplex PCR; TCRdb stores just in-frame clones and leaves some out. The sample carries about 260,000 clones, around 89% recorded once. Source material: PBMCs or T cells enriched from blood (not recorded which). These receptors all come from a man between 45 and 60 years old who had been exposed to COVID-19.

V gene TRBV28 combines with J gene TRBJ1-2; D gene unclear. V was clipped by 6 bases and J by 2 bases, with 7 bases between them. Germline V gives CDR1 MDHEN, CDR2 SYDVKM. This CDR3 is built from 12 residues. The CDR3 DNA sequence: TGTGCCAGCAGGCCCCGGAACTATGGCTACACCTTC. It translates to CASRPRNYGYTF.

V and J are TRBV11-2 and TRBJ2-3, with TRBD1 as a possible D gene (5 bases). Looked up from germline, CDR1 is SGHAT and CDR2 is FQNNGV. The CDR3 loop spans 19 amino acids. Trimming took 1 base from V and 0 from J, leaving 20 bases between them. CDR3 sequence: CASSLVGPFRVSSTDTQYF. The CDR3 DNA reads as TGTGCCAGCAGCTTAGTAGGGCCGTTCAGGGTCTCTAGCACAGATACGCAGTATTTT.

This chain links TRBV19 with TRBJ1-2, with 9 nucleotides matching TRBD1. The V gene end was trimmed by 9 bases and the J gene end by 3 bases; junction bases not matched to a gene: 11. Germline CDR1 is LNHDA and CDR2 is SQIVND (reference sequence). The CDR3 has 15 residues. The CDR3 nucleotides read TGTGCCAGCCACTCGATCGGACAGGGGTACTATGGCTACACCTTC. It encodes CASHSIGQGYYGYTF. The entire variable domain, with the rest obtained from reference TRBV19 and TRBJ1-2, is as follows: DGGITQSPKYLFRKEGQNVTLSCEQNLNHDAMYWYRQDPGQGLRLIYYSQIVNDFQKGDIAEGYSVSREKKESFPLTVTSAQKNPTAFYLCASHSIGQGYYGYTFGSGTRLTVV.

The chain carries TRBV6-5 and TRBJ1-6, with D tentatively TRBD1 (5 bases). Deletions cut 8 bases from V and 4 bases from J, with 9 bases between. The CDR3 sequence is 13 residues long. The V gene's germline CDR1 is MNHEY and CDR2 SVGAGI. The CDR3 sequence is CASGTGYNSPLHF. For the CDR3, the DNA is TGTGCCAGCGGGACTGGGTATAATTCACCCCTCCACTTT.

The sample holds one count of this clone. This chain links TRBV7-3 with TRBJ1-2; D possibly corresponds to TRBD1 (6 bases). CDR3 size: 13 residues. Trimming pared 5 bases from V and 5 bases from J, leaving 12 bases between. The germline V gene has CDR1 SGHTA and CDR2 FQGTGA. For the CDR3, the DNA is TGTGCCAGCAGCAAGGGACACGGGTATGGCTACACCTTC. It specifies CASSKGHGYGYTF.

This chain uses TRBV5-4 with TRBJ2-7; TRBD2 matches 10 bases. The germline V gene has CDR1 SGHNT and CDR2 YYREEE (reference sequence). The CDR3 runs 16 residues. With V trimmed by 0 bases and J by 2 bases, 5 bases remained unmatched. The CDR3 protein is CASSLGAGGPTYEQYV. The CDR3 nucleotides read TGTGCCAGCAGCTTGGGAGCGGGAGGGCCCACCTACGAGCAGTACGTC.

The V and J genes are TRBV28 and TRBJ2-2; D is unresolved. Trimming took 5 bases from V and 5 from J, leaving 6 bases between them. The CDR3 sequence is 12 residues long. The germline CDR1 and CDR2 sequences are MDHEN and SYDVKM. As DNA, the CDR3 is TGTGCCAGCAGTCGTCAGACCGGGGAGCTGTTTTTT. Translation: CASSRQTGELFF. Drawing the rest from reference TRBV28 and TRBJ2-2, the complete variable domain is DVKVTQSSRYLVKRTGEKVFLECVQDMDHENMFWYRQDPGLGLRLIYFSYDVKMKEKGDIPEGYSVSREKKERFSLILESASTNQTSMYLCASSRQTGELFFGEGSRLTVL.

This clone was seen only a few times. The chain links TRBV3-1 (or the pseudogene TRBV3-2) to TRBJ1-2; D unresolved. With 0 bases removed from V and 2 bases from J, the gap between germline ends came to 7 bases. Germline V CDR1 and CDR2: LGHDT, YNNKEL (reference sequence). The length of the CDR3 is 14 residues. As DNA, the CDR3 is TGTGCCAGCAGCCAAGAGCGGATAAACTATGGCTACACCTTC. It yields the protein CASSQERINYGYTF.

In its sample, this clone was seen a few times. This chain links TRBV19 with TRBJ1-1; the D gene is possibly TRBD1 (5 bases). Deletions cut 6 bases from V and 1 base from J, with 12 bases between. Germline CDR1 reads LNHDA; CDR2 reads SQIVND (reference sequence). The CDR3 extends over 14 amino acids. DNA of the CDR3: TGTGCCAGTAGGAATAAAGACAGGAACACTGAAGCTTTCTTT. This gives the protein CASRNKDRNTEAFF.

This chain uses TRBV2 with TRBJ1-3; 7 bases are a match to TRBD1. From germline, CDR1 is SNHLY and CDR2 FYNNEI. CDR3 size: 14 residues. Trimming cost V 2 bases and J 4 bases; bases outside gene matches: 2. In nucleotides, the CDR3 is TGTGCCAGCAGTGAAACCAGGGGGGGAAACACCATATATTTT. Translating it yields CASSETRGGNTIYF.